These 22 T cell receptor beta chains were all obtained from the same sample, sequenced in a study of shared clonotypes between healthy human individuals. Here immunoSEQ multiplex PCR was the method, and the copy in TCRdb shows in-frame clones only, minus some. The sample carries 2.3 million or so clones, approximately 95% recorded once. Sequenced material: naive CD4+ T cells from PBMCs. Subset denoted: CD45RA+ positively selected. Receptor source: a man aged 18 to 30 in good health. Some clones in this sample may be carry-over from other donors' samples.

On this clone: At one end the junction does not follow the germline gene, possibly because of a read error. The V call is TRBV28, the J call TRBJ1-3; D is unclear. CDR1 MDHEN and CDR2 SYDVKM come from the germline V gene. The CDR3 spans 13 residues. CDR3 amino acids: CASSETILGTVDF. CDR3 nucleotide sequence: TGTGCCAGCAGCGAGACGATCCTAGGAACCGTGGATTTT.

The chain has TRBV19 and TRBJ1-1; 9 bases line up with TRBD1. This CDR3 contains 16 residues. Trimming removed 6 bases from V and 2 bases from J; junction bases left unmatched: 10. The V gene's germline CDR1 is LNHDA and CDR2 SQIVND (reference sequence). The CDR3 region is CASSRGRDRENTEAFF. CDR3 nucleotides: TGTGCCAGTAGCCGAGGTAGGGACAGGGAAAACACTGAAGCTTTCTTT. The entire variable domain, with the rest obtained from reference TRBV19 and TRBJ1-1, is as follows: DGGITQSPKYLFRKEGQNVTLSCEQNLNHDAMYWYRQDPGQGLRLIYYSQIVNDFQKGDIAEGYSVSREKKESFPLTVTSAQKNPTAFYLCASSRGRDRENTEAFFGQGTRLTVV.

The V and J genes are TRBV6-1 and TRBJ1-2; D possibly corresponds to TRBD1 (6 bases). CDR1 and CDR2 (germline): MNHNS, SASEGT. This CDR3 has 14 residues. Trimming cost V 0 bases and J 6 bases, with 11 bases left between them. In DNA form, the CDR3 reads TGTGCCAGCAGTGAAGCGCGTGCAGGGGATGGCTACACCTTC. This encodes CASSEARAGDGYTF.

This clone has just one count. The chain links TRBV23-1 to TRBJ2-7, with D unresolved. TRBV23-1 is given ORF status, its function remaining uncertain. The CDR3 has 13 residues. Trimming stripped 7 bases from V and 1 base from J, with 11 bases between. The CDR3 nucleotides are TGCGCCAGCAAGACGACGGAGTCCTACGAGCAGTACTTC. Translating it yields CASKTTESYEQYF.

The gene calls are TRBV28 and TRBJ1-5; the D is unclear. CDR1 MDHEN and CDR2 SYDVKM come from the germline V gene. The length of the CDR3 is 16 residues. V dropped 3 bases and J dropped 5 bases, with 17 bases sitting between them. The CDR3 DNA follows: TGTGCCAGCAGTTTGTCGTTTGTCTTGGTTGATCAGCCCCAGCATTTT. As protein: CASSLSFVLVDQPQHF.

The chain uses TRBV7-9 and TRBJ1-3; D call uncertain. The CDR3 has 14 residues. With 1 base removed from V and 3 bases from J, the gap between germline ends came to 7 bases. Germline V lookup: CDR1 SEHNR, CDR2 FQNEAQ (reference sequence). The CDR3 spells CASSLEAVGNTIYF. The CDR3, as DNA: TGTGCCAGCAGCTTAGAAGCAGTTGGAAACACCATATATTTT.

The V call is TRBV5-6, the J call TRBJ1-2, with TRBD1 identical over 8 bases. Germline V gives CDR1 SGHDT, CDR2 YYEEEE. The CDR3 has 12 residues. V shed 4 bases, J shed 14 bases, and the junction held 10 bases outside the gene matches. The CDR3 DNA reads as TGTGCCAGCAGCCTTGAAGCTACAGGGGGGACCTTC. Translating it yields CASSLEATGGTF.

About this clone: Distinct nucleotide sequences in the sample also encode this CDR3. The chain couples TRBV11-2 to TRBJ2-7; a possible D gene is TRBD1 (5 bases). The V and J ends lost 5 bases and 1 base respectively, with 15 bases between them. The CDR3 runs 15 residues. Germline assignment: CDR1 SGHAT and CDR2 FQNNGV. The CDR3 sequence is CASSPPQGRSYEQYF. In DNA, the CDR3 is TGTGCCAGCAGCCCTCCCCAGGGTCGGTCCTACGAGCAGTACTTC. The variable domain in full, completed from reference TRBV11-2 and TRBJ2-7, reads EAGVAQSPRYKIIEKRQSVAFWCNPISGHATLYWYQQILGQGPKLLIQFQNNGVVDDSQLPKDRFSAERLKGVDSTLKIQPAKLEDSAVYLCASSPPQGRSYEQYFGPGTRLTVT.

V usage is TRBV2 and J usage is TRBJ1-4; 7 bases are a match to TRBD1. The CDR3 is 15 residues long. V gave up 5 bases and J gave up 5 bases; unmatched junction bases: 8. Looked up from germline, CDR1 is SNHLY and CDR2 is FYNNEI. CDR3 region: CASSSYRGPNEKLFF. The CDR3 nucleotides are TGTGCCAGCAGTTCCTACAGGGGTCCAAATGAAAAACTGTTTTTT.

The CDR3 loop reads CASSERMGRTTGELFF. DNA of the CDR3: TGTGCCAGCAGCGAAAGGATGGGACGGACCACCGGGGAGCTGTTTTTT. This sequence joins TRBV6-1 and TRBJ2-2; the D gene could be TRBD1 or TRBD2 (5 bases each). Trimming cost V 6 bases and J 4 bases, with 18 bases left between them. The CDR3 sequence is 16 residues long. The germline gives CDR1 MNHNS, CDR2 SASEGT.

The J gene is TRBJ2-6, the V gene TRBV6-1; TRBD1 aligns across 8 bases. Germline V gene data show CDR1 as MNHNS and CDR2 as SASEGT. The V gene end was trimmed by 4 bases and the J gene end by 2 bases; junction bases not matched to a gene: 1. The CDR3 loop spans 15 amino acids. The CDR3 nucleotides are TGTGCCAGCAGTGCCAGGGGGCCTGGGGCCAACGTCCTGACTTTC. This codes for CASSARGPGANVLTF.

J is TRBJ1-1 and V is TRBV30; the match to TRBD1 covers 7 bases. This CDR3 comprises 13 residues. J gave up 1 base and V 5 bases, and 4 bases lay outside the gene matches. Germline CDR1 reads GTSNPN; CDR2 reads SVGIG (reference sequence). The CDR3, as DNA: TGTGCCTGGGGACAGGTAGCGAACACTGAAGCTTTCTTT. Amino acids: CAWGQVANTEAFF.

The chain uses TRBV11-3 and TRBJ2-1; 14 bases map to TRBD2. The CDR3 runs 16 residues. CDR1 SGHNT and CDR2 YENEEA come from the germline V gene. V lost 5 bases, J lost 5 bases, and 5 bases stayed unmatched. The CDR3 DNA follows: TGTGCCAGCAGCCCGGGGGGACTAGCGGGAGACAATGAGCAGTTCTTC. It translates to CASSPGGLAGDNEQFF.

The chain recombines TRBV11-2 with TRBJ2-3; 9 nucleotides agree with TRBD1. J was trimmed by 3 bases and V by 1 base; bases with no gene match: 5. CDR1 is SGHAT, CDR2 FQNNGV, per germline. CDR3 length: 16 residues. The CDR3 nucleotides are TGTGCCAGCAGCTTAGGCCGGGACAGGGTGACAGATACGCAGTATTTT. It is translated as CASSLGRDRVTDTQYF.

CDR3 region: CSVDLTSDSGNTIYF. The CDR3 DNA follows: TGCAGCGTTGATCTCACCTCGGACAGTGGAAACACCATATATTTT. The chain joins TRBV29-1 to TRBJ1-3, with D possibly matching TRBD1 (6 bases). The CDR3 loop spans 15 amino acids. The germline V gene encodes CDR1 SQVTM and CDR2 ANQGSEA. Trimming pared 3 bases from V and 3 bases from J, leaving 15 bases between.

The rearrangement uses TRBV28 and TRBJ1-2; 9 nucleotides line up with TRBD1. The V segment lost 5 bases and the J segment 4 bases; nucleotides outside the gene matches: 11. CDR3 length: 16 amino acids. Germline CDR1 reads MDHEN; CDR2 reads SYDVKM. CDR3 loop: CASSLHKTGGVYGYTF. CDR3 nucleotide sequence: TGTGCCAGCAGTCTGCATAAGACAGGGGGGGTCTATGGCTACACCTTC.

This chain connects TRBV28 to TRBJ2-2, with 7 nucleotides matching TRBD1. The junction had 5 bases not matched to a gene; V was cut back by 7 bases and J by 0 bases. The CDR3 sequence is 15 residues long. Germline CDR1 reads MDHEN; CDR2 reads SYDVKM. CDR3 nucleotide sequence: TGTGCCAGCACCTCCCAGGGGGCGAACACCGGGGAGCTGTTTTTT. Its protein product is CASTSQGANTGELFF.

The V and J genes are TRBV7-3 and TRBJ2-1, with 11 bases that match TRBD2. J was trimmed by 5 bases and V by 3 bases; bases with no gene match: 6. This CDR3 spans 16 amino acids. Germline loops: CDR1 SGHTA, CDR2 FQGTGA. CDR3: CASSFYGTSGHNEQFF. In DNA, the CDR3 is TGTGCCAGCAGCTTCTACGGGACTAGCGGACACAATGAGCAGTTCTTC.

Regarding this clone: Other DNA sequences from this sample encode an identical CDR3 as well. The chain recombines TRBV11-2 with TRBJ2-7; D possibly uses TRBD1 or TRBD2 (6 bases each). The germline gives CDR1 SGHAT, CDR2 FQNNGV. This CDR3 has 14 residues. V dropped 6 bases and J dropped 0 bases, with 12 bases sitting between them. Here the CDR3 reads CASRMSGASYEQYF. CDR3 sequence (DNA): TGTGCCAGCAGGATGTCGGGGGCCTCCTACGAGCAGTACTTC. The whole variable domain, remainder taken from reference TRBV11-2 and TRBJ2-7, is EAGVAQSPRYKIIEKRQSVAFWCNPISGHATLYWYQQILGQGPKLLIQFQNNGVVDDSQLPKDRFSAERLKGVDSTLKIQPAKLEDSAVYLCASRMSGASYEQYFGPGTRLTVT.

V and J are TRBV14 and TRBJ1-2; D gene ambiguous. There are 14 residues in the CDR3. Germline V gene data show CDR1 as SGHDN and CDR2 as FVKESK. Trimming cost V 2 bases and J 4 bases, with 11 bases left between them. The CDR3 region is CASSQSPQAYGYTF. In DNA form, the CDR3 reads TGTGCCAGCAGCCAATCTCCCCAGGCCTATGGCTACACCTTC.

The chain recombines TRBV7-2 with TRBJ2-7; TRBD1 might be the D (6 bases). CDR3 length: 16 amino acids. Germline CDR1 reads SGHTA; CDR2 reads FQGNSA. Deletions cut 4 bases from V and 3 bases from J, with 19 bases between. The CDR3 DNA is TGTGCCAGCAGCTCAGTTACCGGGACACCAGTCTACGAGCAGTACTTC. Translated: CASSSVTGTPVYEQYF.

CDR3 nucleotides: TGTGCCAGCAGACCGTGGAGCGGGAATATAGGAAACCCCTACAATGAGCAGTTCTTC. This gives the protein CASRPWSGNIGNPYNEQFF. The chain joins TRBV28 to TRBJ2-1, with 7 nucleotides matching TRBD2. The germline gives CDR1 MDHEN, CDR2 SYDVKM. V was pared by 6 bases and J by 2 bases, with 19 bases of the junction left unmatched. This CDR3 is 19 amino acids long.